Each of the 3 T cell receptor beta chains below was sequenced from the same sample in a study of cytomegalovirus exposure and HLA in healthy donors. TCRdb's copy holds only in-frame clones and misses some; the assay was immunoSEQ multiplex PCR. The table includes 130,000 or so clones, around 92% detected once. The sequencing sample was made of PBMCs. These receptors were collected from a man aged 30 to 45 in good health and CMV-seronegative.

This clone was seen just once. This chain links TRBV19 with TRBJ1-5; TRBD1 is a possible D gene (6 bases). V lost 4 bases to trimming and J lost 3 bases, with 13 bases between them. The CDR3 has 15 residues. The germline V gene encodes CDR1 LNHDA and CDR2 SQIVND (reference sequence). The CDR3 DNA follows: TGTGCCAGTAGTACCTCGACAGGAGCCAATCAGCCCCAGCATTTT. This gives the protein CASSTSTGANQPQHF.

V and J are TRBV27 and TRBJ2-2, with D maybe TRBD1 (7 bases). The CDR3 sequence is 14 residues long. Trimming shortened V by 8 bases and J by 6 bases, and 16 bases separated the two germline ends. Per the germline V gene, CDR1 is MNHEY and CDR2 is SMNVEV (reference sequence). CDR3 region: CASGNRGGAGELFF. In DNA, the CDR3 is TGTGCCAGCGGTAACAGGGGCGGGGCCGGGGAGCTGTTTTTT.

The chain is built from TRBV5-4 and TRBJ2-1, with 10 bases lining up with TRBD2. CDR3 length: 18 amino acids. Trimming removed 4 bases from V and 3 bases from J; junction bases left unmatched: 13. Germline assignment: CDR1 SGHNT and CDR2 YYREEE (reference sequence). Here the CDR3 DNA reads TGTGCCAGCAGCGAAGGACCGCGGTCTAGCGGGGGCTACAATGAGCAGTTCTTC. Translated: CASSEGPRSSGGYNEQFF.